These 2 T cell receptor beta chains came from one sample sequenced in a study of blood T cell repertoires in COVID-19. Assay used: immunoSEQ multiplex PCR; TCRdb lists only in-frame clones, some missing. This table holds 210,000 or so clones, around 90% found once. The sample comprised peripheral blood. These receptors all come from a man aged 30 to 45 with acute or convalescent COVID-19.

J is TRBJ1-6 and V is TRBV7-9; D unclear. V dropped 1 base and J dropped 10 bases, with 14 bases sitting between them. CDR1 is SEHNR, CDR2 FQNEAQ, per germline (reference sequence). The CDR3 covers 15 residues. The DNA for the CDR3 is TGTGCCAGCAGCTTAGAGAACGTGAGGAACTCACCCCTCCACTTT. It yields the protein CASSLENVRNSPLHF.

V usage is TRBV9 and J usage is TRBJ2-3, with a weak D call TRBD2 (6 bases). The ends were cut back, 3 bases at V and 1 base at J, with 9 bases in the middle. Germline-derived CDR1 and CDR2 are SGDLS and YYNGEE. The CDR3 is 14 residues long. The chain's CDR3 is CASSAGDGTDTQYF. The CDR3 DNA sequence: TGTGCCAGCAGCGCGGGGGATGGCACAGATACGCAGTATTTT.